The clone carrying this TCR beta chain was observed a handful of times. As yet, its antigen is unknown. The CDR3 has 13 residues. In germline, CDR1 is GTSNPN, CDR2 SVGIG (reference sequence). V was cut by 0 bases and J by 5 bases, with 7 bases left in between. This record belongs to a study of neoadjuvant nivolumab and ipilimumab in lung cancer. Notes on the study in general: Blood richness before therapy tracked richness in tumors resected after neoadjuvant therapy. Resected tumors had greater TCR richness and clonality than uninvolved lung. TCR receptors were sequenced in few samples.

Libraries were prepared by immunoSEQ multiplex PCR; TCRdb keeps only in-frame clonotypes and omits some of them. The sample lists 20,000 to 25,000 clones, 82% occurring once. V and J are TRBV30 and TRBJ1-4, with no clear D. The sequenced sample was peripheral blood, obtained before neoadjuvant nivolumab, alone or with ipilimumab. The clonotype originates from an adult with non-small cell lung cancer. The CDR3 DNA follows: TGTGCCTGGAGTGTCAACTCGAATGAAAAACTGTTTTTT. Its translation: CAWSVNSNEKLFF. Looking up the rest from reference TRBV30 and TRBJ1-4 gives the full variable domain: SQTIHQWPATLVQPVGSPLSLECTVEGTSNPNLYWYRQAAGRGLQLLFYSVGIGQISSEVPQNLSASRPQDRQFILSSKKLLLSDSGFYLCAWSVNSNEKLFFGSGTQLSVL.